This TCR beta chain was sequenced for a study of cytomegalovirus exposure and HLA in healthy donors. The primer mix had 60 Vbeta and 13 Jbeta primers. TCRdb keeps only in-frame clones here, not all; method: immunoSEQ multiplex PCR. The table lists roughly 140,000 clones, about three quarters of them singletons. CDR3 size: 13 residues. V was shortened by 2 bases and J by 7 bases, with 12 bases between the two germline ends. Germline V CDR1 and CDR2: SQVTM, ANQGSEA. Sample: PBMCs. The sequence derives from a male donor in good health and CMV-seronegative. V gene TRBV29-1 combines with J gene TRBJ2-1, with unresolved D. CDR3 in DNA: TGCAGCGTTGAAAGGAGTTTCGGAAATGAGCAGTTCTTC. Encoded protein: CSVERSFGNEQFF.